A single sample gave rise to the 17 T cell receptor beta chains below, sequenced in a study of OX40 agonist ivuxolimab in advanced cancers. Method: immunoSEQ multiplex PCR; TCRdb's copy keeps in-frame clones and lacks some. Here the sample spans tens of thousands of clones, over 75% being singletons. The sequences come from CD4+ or CD8+ T cells sorted from blood, collected in a trial of the OX40 agonist ivuxolimab. The receptors derive from an adult with an advanced solid tumor such as melanoma, head and neck, liver or kidney cancer.

This clone was observed a few times. The gene calls are TRBV7-9 and TRBJ2-2; 11 bases map to TRBD1. This CDR3 has 19 amino acids. The V gene end was trimmed by 1 base and the J gene end by 1 base; junction bases not matched to a gene: 8. CDR1 is SEHNR, CDR2 FQNEAQ, per germline (reference sequence). This CDR3 reads CASSLEYGTGGKNTGELFF. Here the CDR3 DNA reads TGTGCCAGCAGCTTAGAATACGGGACAGGGGGAAAGAACACCGGGGAGCTGTTTTTT. Based on the CDR3 plus reference TRBV7-9 and TRBJ2-2, the full variable domain is DTGVSQNPRHKITKRGQNVTFRCDPISEHNRLYWYRQTLGQGPEFLTYFQNEAQLEKSRLLSDRFSAERPKGSFSTLEIQRTEQGDSAMYLCASSLEYGTGGKNTGELFFGEGSRLTVL.

The genes are TRBV12-5 and TRBJ2-6; a weak D match, TRBD1 (5 bases). V shed 0 bases and J shed 0 bases, with 6 bases lying between them. Germline lookup yields CDR1 LGHNT and CDR2 FRNRAP. This CDR3 contains 16 residues. As DNA, the CDR3 is TGTGCTAGTGGTTTGGTCGACAGCTCTGGGGCCAACGTCCTGACTTTC. Protein product: CASGLVDSSGANVLTF.

The DNA for the CDR3 is TGCGCCAGCAGCCAAGAGAGGGCCGGGGCCAACGTCCTGACTTTC. Protein: CASSQERAGANVLTF. The V call is TRBV4-3, the J call TRBJ2-6; possibly TRBD2 for D (5 bases). Germline CDR1 and CDR2: LGHNA and YSLEER. V lost 0 bases and J 4 bases, leaving 7 bases between the germline ends. The CDR3 runs to 15 residues.

The chain carries TRBV11-1 and TRBJ2-7; a weak D match, TRBD2 (6 bases). V lost 0 bases, J lost 0 bases, and 12 bases lay in between. Germline assignment: CDR1 SGHAT and CDR2 FQDESV (reference sequence). This CDR3 spans 16 amino acids. The CDR3 loop reads CASSLAGTQGSYEQYF. DNA for the CDR3: TGTGCCAGCAGCTTAGCCGGGACTCAAGGCTCCTACGAGCAGTACTTC.

This clone has only a few counts. The chain employs TRBV21-1 and TRBJ2-4; the D call TRBD2 from the table was never checked on the DNA. TRBV21-1 corresponds to a pseudogene. The CDR3 has 18 residues. The CDR3 loop is CASSAGLAGVEAKNIQYF. In DNA, the CDR3 is TGTGCCAGCAGCGCGGGACTAGCGGGGGTGGAGGCCAAAAACATTCAGTACTTC.

This rearrangement joins TRBV5-1 to TRBJ1-4; TRBD1 is a possible D gene (6 bases). This CDR3 is 15 amino acids long. Germline assignment: CDR1 SGHRS and CDR2 YFSETQ. V was pared by 3 bases and J by 2 bases, with 11 bases between. CDR3 DNA: TGCGCCAGCAGCTCCCAGACAGGCACTAATGAAAAACTGTTTTTT. Protein: CASSSQTGTNEKLFF.

The CDR3 DNA reads as TGTGCCAGCAGTGAATGGTGGGCCACTACTAACTATGGCTACACCTTC. It encodes CASSEWWATTNYGYTF. The chain recombines TRBV6-1 with TRBJ1-2; unclear D gene. This CDR3 comprises 16 residues. Germline V gives CDR1 MNHNS, CDR2 SASEGT. V lost 2 bases and J 0 bases, leaving 13 bases between the germline ends.

The chain combines TRBV5-8 with TRBJ1-5, with TRBD1 matching 7 bases. Germline trimming cut 4 bases from V and 0 bases from J; bases unmatched to any gene: 13. Germline CDR1 is SGHTS and CDR2 is YDEGEE. The CDR3 loop spans 18 amino acids. The DNA of the CDR3 is TGTGCCAGCAGCACCGGACAGGCCAGACCTCTTAGCAATCAGCCCCAGCATTTT. Amino acid sequence: CASSTGQARPLSNQPQHF.

This chain connects TRBV18 to TRBJ2-7; D unresolved. V gave up 0 bases and J gave up 3 bases, with 6 bases separating them. Germline V gene lookup returns CDR1 KGHSH and CDR2 LQKENI. This CDR3 spans 13 amino acids. The CDR3 coding sequence is TGTGCCAGCTCACCACCGGAAATCTACGAGCAGTACTTC. Translated: CASSPPEIYEQYF.

The rearrangement joins TRBV5-1 to TRBJ2-2; 9 bases are shared with TRBD2. Trimming cost V 4 bases and J 3 bases; bases outside gene matches: 4. Per germline, CDR1 SGHRS and CDR2 YFSETQ. The CDR3 length is 15 residues. In DNA, the CDR3 is TGCGCCAGCAGCCGCGGGGGGGCCTACACCGGGGAGCTGTTTTTT. Its translation is CASSRGGAYTGELFF. Using reference TRBV5-1 and TRBJ2-2 for the parts outside the CDR3, the full variable domain is KAGVTQTPRYLIKTRGQQVTLSCSPISGHRSVSWYQQTPGQGLQFLFEYFSETQRNKGNFPGRFSGRQFSNSRSEMNVSTLELGDSALYLCASSRGGAYTGELFFGEGSRLTVL.

The count of this clone is one. The chain is built from TRBV19 and TRBJ1-1; D may be TRBD1 (6 bases). The germline CDR1 and CDR2 sequences are LNHDA and SQIVND (reference sequence). The CDR3 runs to 14 residues. V was clipped by 1 base and J by 1 base, with 7 bases between them. In nucleotides, the CDR3 is TGTGCCAGTAGTATAGTAGGGGGGAACACTGAAGCTTTCTTT. It encodes CASSIVGGNTEAFF. Based on the CDR3 plus reference TRBV19 and TRBJ1-1, the full variable domain is DGGITQSPKYLFRKEGQNVTLSCEQNLNHDAMYWYRQDPGQGLRLIYYSQIVNDFQKGDIAEGYSVSREKKESFPLTVTSAQKNPTAFYLCASSIVGGNTEAFFGQGTRLTVV.

This clone came up a few times. The chain links TRBV19 to TRBJ2-7; D possibly corresponds to TRBD2 (7 bases). Germline-derived CDR1 and CDR2 are LNHDA and SQIVND (reference sequence). The V end lost 7 bases, the J end lost 5 bases, and 15 bases lay between the germline ends. The CDR3 has 13 amino acids. The DNA of the CDR3 is TGTGCCAGTACCCCTCGCGGGGGCCACGAGCAGTACTTC. It is translated as CASTPRGGHEQYF.

V gene TRBV7-2 combines with J gene TRBJ2-2; D is undetermined. V was clipped by 4 bases and J by 0 bases, with 6 bases between them. The V gene's germline CDR1 is SGHTA and CDR2 FQGNSA. The CDR3 consists of 14 residues. DNA for the CDR3: TGTGCCAGCAGCTCATACACGAACACCGGGGAGCTGTTTTTT. Amino acids: CASSSYTNTGELFF.

This clone was picked up a small number of times. This sequence joins TRBV5-1 and TRBJ2-1; 12 positions agree with TRBD2. Germline CDR1 and CDR2: SGHRS and YFSETQ. Unmatched junction bases numbered 8, after V lost 0 bases and J lost 7 bases. The CDR3 loop spans 17 amino acids. The CDR3 nucleotides are TGCGCCAGCAGCTTGGGGTTAGTGACTAGCGGGAGAAATGAGCAGTTCTTC. Its translation: CASSLGLVTSGRNEQFF.

The chain uses TRBV28 and TRBJ1-2; 10 bases map to TRBD1. J gave up 8 bases and V 1 base, and 7 bases lay outside the gene matches. The CDR3 covers 15 residues. Germline CDR1 reads MDHEN; CDR2 reads SYDVKM. The CDR3 DNA is TGTGCCAGCAGTTTATTTCGGACAGGGGGATTAGGCTACACCTTC. As protein: CASSLFRTGGLGYTF.

The chain has TRBV5-1 and TRBJ2-1; 16 bases agree with TRBD2. The CDR3 sequence is 20 residues long. The germline V gene encodes CDR1 SGHRS and CDR2 YFSETQ. The V gene end was trimmed by 4 bases and the J gene end by 2 bases; junction bases not matched to a gene: 12. CDR3 sequence reads: CASSTLPGTSGGAAYNEQFF. The CDR3 DNA reads as TGCGCCAGCAGCACCCTTCCCGGGACTAGCGGGGGGGCCGCCTACAATGAGCAGTTCTTC.

The chain combines TRBV5-6 with TRBJ2-1; perhaps TRBD1 as D (6 bases). Germline values: CDR1 SGHDT, CDR2 YYEEEE. V lost 3 bases and J lost 5, with 9 bases in between. The CDR3 length is 13 residues. CDR3 sequence reads: CASSWDNHNEQFF. Written as DNA, the CDR3 is TGTGCCAGCAGCTGGGACAACCACAATGAGCAGTTCTTC.